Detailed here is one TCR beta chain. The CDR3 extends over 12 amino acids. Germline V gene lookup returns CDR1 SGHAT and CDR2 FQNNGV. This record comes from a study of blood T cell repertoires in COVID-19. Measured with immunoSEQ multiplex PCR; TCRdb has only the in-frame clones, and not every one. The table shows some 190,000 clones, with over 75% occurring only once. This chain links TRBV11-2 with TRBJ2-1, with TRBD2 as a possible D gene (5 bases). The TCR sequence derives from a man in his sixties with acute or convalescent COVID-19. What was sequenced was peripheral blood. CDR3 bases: TGTTCTTCAGGAGGCACCTACAATGAGCAGTTCTTC. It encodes CSSGGTYNEQFF.